These 20 T cell receptor beta chains came from one sample sequenced in a study of PD-1 blockade in classical Hodgkin lymphoma. Time point reported: cycle 4 day 1 (C4D1), after less than 7 weeks of nivolumab. Every patient was affected by relapse after autologous stem cell transplantation, while exposure to brentuximab vedotin was not uniform. Negative selection with magnets was how CD8+ T cells were isolated from the thawed PBMCs. Profiled with immunoSEQ multiplex PCR; TCRdb holds only in-frame clones, not every one. The sample consists of 5,000 to 7,000 clones, approximately 76% of them appearing once. The specimen was CD8+ T cells from blood, collected before the fourth cycle of nivolumab. Receptors originate from a human donor with classical Hodgkin lymphoma.

V is TRBV27 and J is TRBJ1-4; D unresolved. With 6 bases removed from V and 8 bases from J, the gap between germline ends came to 13 bases. This CDR3 region has 13 residues. Germline V gene sequence: CDR1 MNHEY, CDR2 SMNVEV (reference sequence). Here the CDR3 reads CASSVAAREKLFF. In DNA, the CDR3 is TGTGCCAGCAGCGTGGCGGCCCGGGAAAAACTGTTTTTT.

The rearrangement joins TRBV28 to TRBJ1-2; no firm D call. Germline V gives CDR1 MDHEN, CDR2 SYDVKM. The CDR3 sequence is 11 residues long. V lost 10 bases and J 0 bases, leaving 6 bases between the germline ends. For the CDR3, the DNA is TGTGCCACTCTCTCTAACTATGGCTACACCTTC. Translation gives CATLSNYGYTF.

The rearrangement uses TRBV18 and TRBJ1-1; TRBD1 is a possible D gene (6 bases). This CDR3 is 17 amino acids long. Germline values: CDR1 KGHSH, CDR2 LQKENI. Deletions cut 3 bases from V and 1 base from J, with 18 bases between. The CDR3 coding sequence is TGTGCCAGCTCACCCAACCCAGTACAGGGTCGGAACACTGAAGCTTTCTTT. This encodes CASSPNPVQGRNTEAFF.

The J gene is TRBJ2-7, the V gene TRBV27; 10 bases are a match to TRBD2. V dropped 2 bases and J dropped 5; count of bases not matched to a gene: 6. The CDR3 runs to 15 residues. Germline V gene sequence: CDR1 MNHEY, CDR2 SMNVEV (reference sequence). The CDR3 sequence is CASSLGGLAGDEQYF. The DNA of the CDR3 is TGTGCCAGCAGTTTAGGGGGGCTAGCGGGAGACGAGCAGTACTTC.

This clone was detected once. The V and J genes are TRBV28 and TRBJ2-7, with D hard to call. Deletions cut 3 bases from V and 3 bases from J, with 3 bases between. Germline V gene data show CDR1 as MDHEN and CDR2 as SYDVKM. The length of the CDR3 is 11 residues. CDR3 protein: CASSFNYEQYF. CDR3 sequence (DNA): TGTGCCAGCAGTTTTAACTACGAGCAGTACTTC.

This rearrangement joins TRBV15 to TRBJ2-1; 14 bases agree with TRBD2. J lost 8 bases, V lost 5 bases, and 8 bases had no gene match. CDR1 is LNHNV, CDR2 YYDKDF, per germline (reference sequence). The CDR3 has 16 residues. CDR3 residues: CATSPVGLAGVDEQFF. In DNA, the CDR3 is TGTGCCACCAGCCCAGTGGGACTAGCGGGGGTCGATGAGCAGTTCTTC.

The chain employs TRBV7-2 and TRBJ2-5; TRBD2 aligns across 13 bases. The J call may be in error: the DNA end matches TRBJ2-7 better. CDR3 length: 15 amino acids. From germline, CDR1 is SGHTA and CDR2 FQGNSA. CDR3 sequence: CASSPWTSGSYEQYF. The CDR3 DNA sequence: TGTGCCAGCAGCCCGTGGACTAGCGGGAGCTACGAGCAGTACTTC.

CDR3 in amino acids: CAWRWQGFPYEQYF. In DNA, the CDR3 is TGTGCCTGGAGATGGCAGGGGTTCCCCTACGAGCAGTACTTC. The genes are TRBV30 and TRBJ2-7, with D perhaps TRBD1 (6 bases). The length of the CDR3 is 14 residues. CDR1 is GTSNPN, CDR2 SVGIG, per germline (reference sequence). The V gene lost 3 bases and the J gene lost 2 bases, with 14 bases spanning the gap. Supplemented by reference TRBV30 and TRBJ2-7, the full variable domain reads SQTIHQWPATLVQPVGSPLSLECTVEGTSNPNLYWYRQAAGRGLQLLFYSVGIGQISSEVPQNLSASRPQDRQFILSSKKLLLSDSGFYLCAWRWQGFPYEQYFGPGTRLTVT.

The V call is TRBV7-9, the J call TRBJ2-5, with 14 bases lining up with TRBD2. The V gene's germline CDR1 is SEHNR and CDR2 FQNEAQ (reference sequence). Trimming cost V 5 bases and J 5 bases; bases outside gene matches: 4. The CDR3 contains 15 residues. CDR3 in amino acids: CASSLGTSGSETQYF. The CDR3 bases are TGTGCCAGCAGCCTAGGGACTAGCGGGAGTGAGACCCAGTACTTC.

The CDR3: CASSLSPGLAVQETQYF. CDR3 sequence (DNA): TGTGCCAGCAGCTTATCCCCGGGACTAGCGGTTCAAGAGACCCAGTACTTC. The gene calls are TRBV7-3 and TRBJ2-5, with 11 bases that match TRBD2. J lost 2 bases, V lost 2 bases, and 7 bases had no gene match. Per germline, CDR1 SGHTA and CDR2 FQGTGA. The CDR3 consists of 17 residues.

This chain joins TRBV5-1 and TRBJ2-5; D is unresolved. The J call may not be correct, given that the DNA end is closer to TRBJ2-7. From germline, CDR1 is SGHRS and CDR2 YFSETQ. The length of the CDR3 is 14 residues. The CDR3 DNA reads TGCGCCAGCAGCGCGGACCACGTATACTACGAGCAGTACTTC. Its translation is CASSADHVYYEQYF.

This clone showed up just a few times. The V and J genes are TRBV7-9 and TRBJ1-1, with D possibly TRBD1 on 6 matching bases. The CDR3 is 17 amino acids. Trimming shortened V by 4 bases and J by 3 bases, and 21 bases separated the two germline ends. Germline lookup yields CDR1 SEHNR and CDR2 FQNEAQ (reference sequence). The CDR3 sequence is CASSSGTRGVEDTEAFF. CDR3 coding DNA: TGTGCCAGCAGCTCGGGGACAAGGGGGGTTGAGGACACTGAAGCTTTCTTT.

This chain connects TRBV14 to TRBJ2-1, with 7 nucleotides matching TRBD1. This CDR3 contains 16 residues. V gave up 1 base and J gave up 0 bases; unmatched junction bases: 3. Germline V gene lookup returns CDR1 SGHDN and CDR2 FVKESK. The CDR3 reads CASSQVTGDSYNEQFF. As DNA, the CDR3 is TGTGCCAGCAGCCAAGTAACAGGGGACTCCTACAATGAGCAGTTCTTC.

The chain joins TRBV30 to TRBJ2-2; perhaps TRBD2 as D (6 bases). The CDR3 consists of 14 residues. Germline V gene lookup returns CDR1 GTSNPN and CDR2 SVGIG (reference sequence). Between the trimmed V and J ends, which lost 4 bases and 8 bases, there was a span of 17 bases. CDR3 residues: CAWNFGAGTGELFF. In DNA form, the CDR3 reads TGTGCCTGGAATTTTGGGGCGGGGACTGGGGAGCTGTTTTTT. Based on the CDR3 plus reference TRBV30 and TRBJ2-2, the full variable domain is SQTIHQWPATLVQPVGSPLSLECTVEGTSNPNLYWYRQAAGRGLQLLFYSVGIGQISSEVPQNLSASRPQDRQFILSSKKLLLSDSGFYLCAWNFGAGTGELFFGEGSRLTVL.

The V and J genes are TRBV7-7 and TRBJ2-1; 7 bases map to TRBD1. The CDR3 spans 15 residues. The junction had 8 bases not matched to a gene; V was cut back by 5 bases and J by 4 bases. Looked up from germline, CDR1 is SSHAT and CDR2 is FNYEAQ (reference sequence). The CDR3 loop is CASSIGTVSYNEQFF. The CDR3 DNA is TGTGCCAGCAGCATAGGGACAGTTTCATACAATGAGCAGTTCTTC.

The chain recombines TRBV28 with TRBJ1-2, with 7 bases matching TRBD1. This CDR3 region has 13 residues. Germline CDR1 and CDR2: MDHEN and SYDVKM. V lost 6 bases, J lost 8 bases, and 9 bases stayed unmatched. DNA of the CDR3: TGTGCCAGCAGCTTGAGGGGGCTTCAAGGCTACACCTTC. Protein: CASSLRGLQGYTF.

The J gene is TRBJ2-5, the V gene TRBV7-2; 13 nucleotides line up with TRBD2. Losses at the gene ends were 5 bases for V and 5 bases for J; bases not matched to a gene: 8. Germline V lookup: CDR1 SGHTA, CDR2 FQGNSA. CDR3 length: 16 residues. The CDR3 coding sequence is TGTGCCAGCAGCGCCGGACTAGCGGGGGTGGGGGAGACCCAGTACTTC. This sequence encodes CASSAGLAGVGETQYF.

This chain joins TRBV5-1 and TRBJ1-1; TRBD1 might be the D (5 bases). Germline CDR1 is SGHRS and CDR2 is YFSETQ. The V end was cut by 0 bases, the J end by 4 bases, with 13 bases between. This CDR3 contains 15 residues. The CDR3 nucleotides read TGCGCCAGCAGCTTGGCCGGGGGGAGCGGCACTGAAGCTTTCTTT. Protein: CASSLAGGSGTEAFF.

V and J are TRBV6-5 and TRBJ2-7, with TRBD2 as a possible D gene (5 bases). Trimming took off 0 bases at V and 2 bases at J, with 11 bases between the two ends. The CDR3 runs 15 residues. Germline assignment: CDR1 MNHEY and CDR2 SVGAGI. This CDR3 is CASSYSTLGAYEQYF. DNA of the CDR3: TGTGCCAGCAGTTACTCGACGCTGGGAGCCTACGAGCAGTACTTC.

CDR3 sequence: CASSMTGPGELFF. CDR3 DNA sequence: TGTGCCAGCAGTATGACAGGACCCGGGGAGCTGTTTTTT. The chain couples TRBV6-5 to TRBJ2-2; D perhaps matches TRBD1 (6 bases). CDR3 length: 13 amino acids. The germline V gene has CDR1 MNHEY and CDR2 SVGAGI. With 5 bases removed from V and 6 bases from J, the gap between germline ends came to 10 bases.